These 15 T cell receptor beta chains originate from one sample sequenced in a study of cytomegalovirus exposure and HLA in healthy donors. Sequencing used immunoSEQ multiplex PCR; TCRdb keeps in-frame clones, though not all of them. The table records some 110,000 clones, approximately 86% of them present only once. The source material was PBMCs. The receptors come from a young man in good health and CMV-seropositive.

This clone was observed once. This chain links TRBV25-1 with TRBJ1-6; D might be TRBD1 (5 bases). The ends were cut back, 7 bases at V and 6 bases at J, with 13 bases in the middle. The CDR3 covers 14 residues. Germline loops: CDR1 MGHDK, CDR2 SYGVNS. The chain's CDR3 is CASTVRGVNSPLHF. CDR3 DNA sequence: TGTGCCAGCACTGTCCGGGGGGTTAATTCACCCCTCCACTTT.

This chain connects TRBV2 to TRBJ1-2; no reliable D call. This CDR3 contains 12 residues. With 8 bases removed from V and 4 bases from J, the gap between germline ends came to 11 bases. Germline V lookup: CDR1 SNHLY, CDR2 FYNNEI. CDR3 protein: CASSIEGYGYTF. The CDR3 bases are TGTGCCAGCTCCATAGAGGGCTATGGCTACACCTTC.

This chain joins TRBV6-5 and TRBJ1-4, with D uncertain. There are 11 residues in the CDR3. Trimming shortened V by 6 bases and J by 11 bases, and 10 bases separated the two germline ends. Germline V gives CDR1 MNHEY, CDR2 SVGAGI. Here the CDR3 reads CASRLGEKLFF. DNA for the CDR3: TGTGCCAGCAGGCTGGGCGAGAAACTGTTTTTT.

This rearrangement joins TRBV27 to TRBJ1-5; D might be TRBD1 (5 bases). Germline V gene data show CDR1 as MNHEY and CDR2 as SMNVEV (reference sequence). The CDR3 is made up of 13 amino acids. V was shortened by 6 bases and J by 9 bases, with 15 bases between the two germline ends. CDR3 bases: TGTGCCAGCAGGCAGGGCCCTAAGCGGCCCCAGCATTTT. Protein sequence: CASRQGPKRPQHF.

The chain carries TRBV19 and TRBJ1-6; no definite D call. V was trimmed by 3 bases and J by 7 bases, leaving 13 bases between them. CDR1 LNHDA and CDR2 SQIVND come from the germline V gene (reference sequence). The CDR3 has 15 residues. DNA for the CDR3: TGTGCCAGTAGTATGCATCCAGAGGGCAATTCACCCCTCCACTTT. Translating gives CASSMHPEGNSPLHF.

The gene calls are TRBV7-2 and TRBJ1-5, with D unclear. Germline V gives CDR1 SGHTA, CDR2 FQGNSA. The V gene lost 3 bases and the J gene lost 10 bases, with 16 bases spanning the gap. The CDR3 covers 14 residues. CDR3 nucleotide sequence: TGTGCCAGCAGCTTGATGCGGGGTACGGGCCCCCAGCATTTT. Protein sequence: CASSLMRGTGPQHF.

This chain's CDR3 is CSARGTNTAYF. Written as DNA, the CDR3 is TGCAGTGCGCGCGGTACAAATACGGCGTACTTC. The chain employs TRBV20-1 and TRBJ2-7; no reliable D call. Trimming pared 6 bases from V and 12 bases from J, leaving 18 bases between. The germline V gene encodes CDR1 DFQATT and CDR2 SNEGSKA (reference sequence). This CDR3 is built from 11 residues.

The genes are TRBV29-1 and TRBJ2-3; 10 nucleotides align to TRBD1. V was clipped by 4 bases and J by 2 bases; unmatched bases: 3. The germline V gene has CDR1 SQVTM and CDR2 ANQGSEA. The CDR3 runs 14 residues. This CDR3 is CSVGQGANTDTQYF. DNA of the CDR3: TGCAGCGTTGGACAGGGGGCAAACACAGATACGCAGTATTTT.

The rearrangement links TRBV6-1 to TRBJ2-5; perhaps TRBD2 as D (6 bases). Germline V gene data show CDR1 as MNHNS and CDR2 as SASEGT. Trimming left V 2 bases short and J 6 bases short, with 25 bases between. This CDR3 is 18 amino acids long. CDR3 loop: CASSESPPAGSAGQTQYF. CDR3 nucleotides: TGTGCCAGCAGTGAATCCCCTCCCGCGGGGTCCGCCGGCCAGACCCAGTACTTC.

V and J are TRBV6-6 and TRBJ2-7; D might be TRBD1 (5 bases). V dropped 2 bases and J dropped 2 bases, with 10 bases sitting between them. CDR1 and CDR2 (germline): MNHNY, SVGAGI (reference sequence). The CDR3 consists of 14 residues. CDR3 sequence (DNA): TGTGCCAGCAGTTACCTGACAGATGCCTACGAGCAGTACTTC. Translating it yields CASSYLTDAYEQYF.

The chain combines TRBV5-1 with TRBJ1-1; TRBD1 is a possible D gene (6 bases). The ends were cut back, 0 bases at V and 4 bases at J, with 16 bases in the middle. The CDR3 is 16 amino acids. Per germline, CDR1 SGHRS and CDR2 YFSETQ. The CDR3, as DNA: TGCGCCAGCAGCTTGGGCCCAAGACAGGAAACCACTGAAGCTTTCTTT. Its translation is CASSLGPRQETTEAFF. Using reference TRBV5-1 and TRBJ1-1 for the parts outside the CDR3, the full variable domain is KAGVTQTPRYLIKTRGQQVTLSCSPISGHRSVSWYQQTPGQGLQFLFEYFSETQRNKGNFPGRFSGRQFSNSRSEMNVSTLELGDSALYLCASSLGPRQETTEAFFGQGTRLTVV.

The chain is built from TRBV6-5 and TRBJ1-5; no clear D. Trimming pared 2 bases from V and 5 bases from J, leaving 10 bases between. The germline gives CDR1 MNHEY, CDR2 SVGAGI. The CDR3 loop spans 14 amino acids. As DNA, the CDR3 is TGTGCCAGCAGTTACCTCGGGGTGCATCAGCCCCAGCATTTT. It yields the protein CASSYLGVHQPQHF.

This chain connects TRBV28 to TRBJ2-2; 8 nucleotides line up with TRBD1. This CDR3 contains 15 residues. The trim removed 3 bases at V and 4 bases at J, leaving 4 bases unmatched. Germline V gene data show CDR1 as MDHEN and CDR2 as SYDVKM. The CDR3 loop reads CASSFRGLRTGELFF. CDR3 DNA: TGTGCCAGCAGTTTCAGGGGGCTTCGCACCGGGGAGCTGTTTTTT. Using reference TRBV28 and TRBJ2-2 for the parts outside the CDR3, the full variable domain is DVKVTQSSRYLVKRTGEKVFLECVQDMDHENMFWYRQDPGLGLRLIYFSYDVKMKEKGDIPEGYSVSREKKERFSLILESASTNQTSMYLCASSFRGLRTGELFFGEGSRLTVL.

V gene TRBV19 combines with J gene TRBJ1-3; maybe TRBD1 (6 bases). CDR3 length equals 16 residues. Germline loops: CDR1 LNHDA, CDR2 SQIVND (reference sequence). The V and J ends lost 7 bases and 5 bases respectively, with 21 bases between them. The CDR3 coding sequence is TGTGCCAGTAACGGGCCCCCCGGGACATCCCGAAACACCATATATTTT. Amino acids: CASNGPPGTSRNTIYF.

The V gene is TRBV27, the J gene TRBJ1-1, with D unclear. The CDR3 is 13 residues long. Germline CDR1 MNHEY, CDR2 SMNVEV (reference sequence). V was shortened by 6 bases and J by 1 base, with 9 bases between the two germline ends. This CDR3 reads CASSFRENTEAFF. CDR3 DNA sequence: TGTGCCAGCAGCTTCCGCGAGAACACTGAAGCTTTCTTT.